A single sample gave rise to the 30 T cell receptor beta chains below, sequenced in a study of T cell responses to AZD1222 COVID-19 vaccine. Measured with immunoSEQ multiplex PCR; TCRdb has only the in-frame clones, and not every one. This sample carries about 180,000 clones, 90% to 95% of them seen once, and the ten largest clones take 1.6%. Material: peripheral blood, obtained 28 days after the second AZD1222 dose. These receptors were taken from an adult who received the AZD1222 COVID-19 vaccine.

The rearrangement joins TRBV5-6 to TRBJ1-5; tentative D call: TRBD1 (5 bases). The V end was cut by 4 bases, the J end by 11 bases, with 13 bases between. The CDR3 runs to 12 residues. Germline CDR1 SGHDT, CDR2 YYEEEE. Here the CDR3 reads CASSPYQGSQHF. CDR3 nucleotides: TGTGCCAGCAGCCCCTATCAGGGTTCCCAGCATTTT.

J is TRBJ1-3 and V is TRBV7-2; D possibly corresponds to TRBD1 (6 bases). The CDR3 has 17 amino acids. Germline V CDR1 and CDR2: SGHTA, FQGNSA. The V and J ends lost 2 bases and 0 bases respectively, with 14 bases between them. CDR3 loop: CASSLSSGADSGNTIYF. The CDR3, as DNA: TGTGCCAGCAGCTTATCTTCAGGGGCAGACTCTGGAAACACCATATATTTT.

The rearrangement uses TRBV18 and TRBJ2-6, with D unclear. The germline V and J ends were trimmed by 3 bases and 0 bases, with 9 bases remaining between them. The length of the CDR3 is 16 residues. Germline V gene sequence: CDR1 KGHSH, CDR2 LQKENI. The CDR3 DNA reads as TGTGCCAGCTCACCCGTAACGGGCTCTGGGGCCAACGTCCTGACTTTC. Protein product: CASSPVTGSGANVLTF.

The chain is built from TRBV13 and TRBJ1-3; 7 bases fit TRBD1. V lost 3 bases, J lost 3 bases, and 2 bases stayed unmatched. Germline loops: CDR1 PRHDT, CDR2 FYEKMQ (reference sequence). The CDR3 totals 14 residues. CDR3 protein: CASSLRGLGNTIYF. CDR3 nucleotides: TGTGCCAGCAGCTTGAGGGGGCTTGGAAACACCATATATTTT.

This chain joins TRBV5-4 and TRBJ2-7; D not resolved. Trimming took 6 bases from V and 5 from J, leaving 24 bases between them. Germline V lookup: CDR1 SGHNT, CDR2 YYREEE (reference sequence). CDR3 length equals 16 residues. CDR3: CASNSWPRQANHEQYF. The CDR3 DNA follows: TGTGCCAGCAACTCCTGGCCCAGGCAGGCCAACCACGAGCAGTACTTC.

The chain combines TRBV5-3 with TRBJ2-7; TRBD1 might be the D (5 bases). TRBV5-3 is known as an ORF, though its function is uncertain. CDR3 size: 16 residues. Trimming removed 4 bases at V and 1 base at J, with 18 bases between. CDR3 loop: CARSLLPLTESYEQYF. The CDR3 nucleotides read TGTGCCAGAAGCCTACTACCTCTGACAGAATCCTACGAGCAGTACTTC.

This clone appeared a few times. Other DNA sequences in the same sample also yield this CDR3. V usage is TRBV18 and J usage is TRBJ1-1; D remains unclear. The CDR3 runs to 14 residues. CDR1 is KGHSH and CDR2 is LQKENI in the germline V gene. Trimming cost V 1 base and J 2 bases, with 8 bases left between them. This CDR3 is CASSPQELNTEAFF. The CDR3 coding sequence is TGTGCCAGCTCACCACAGGAATTAAACACTGAAGCTTTCTTT.

The V gene is TRBV3-1 (or the pseudogene TRBV3-2), the J gene TRBJ1-3, with D hard to call. Germline V CDR1 and CDR2: LGHDT, YNNKEL (reference sequence). V gave up 8 bases and J gave up 4 bases, with 6 bases separating them. This CDR3 region has 11 residues. CDR3 region: CASPEGNTIYF. In DNA form, the CDR3 reads TGTGCCAGCCCAGAAGGAAACACCATATATTTT.

The chain links TRBV5-1 to TRBJ2-1, with D perhaps TRBD1 (6 bases). Germline loops: CDR1 SGHRS, CDR2 YFSETQ. Trimming left V 0 bases short and J 4 bases short, with 11 bases between. The CDR3 length is 15 residues. The CDR3 region is CASSLASGTYNEQFF. The CDR3 coding sequence is TGCGCCAGCAGCTTGGCATCAGGGACATACAATGAGCAGTTCTTC.

The V call is TRBV7-9, the J call TRBJ1-1; D is unclear. V lost 3 bases and J 3 bases, leaving 5 bases between the germline ends. The CDR3 sequence is 12 residues long. Germline-derived CDR1 and CDR2 are SEHNR and FQNEAQ (reference sequence). CDR3: CASSFSDTEAFF. The CDR3 nucleotides are TGTGCCAGCAGCTTTTCCGACACTGAAGCTTTCTTT.

This sequence joins TRBV2 and TRBJ2-7; possible D gene TRBD2, 6 bases. Looked up from germline, CDR1 is SNHLY and CDR2 is FYNNEI. The CDR3 length is 12 residues. V lost 5 bases and J lost 6, with 11 bases in between. CDR3 protein: CASSSTRSEQYF. CDR3 DNA: TGTGCCAGCAGTTCGACTAGATCCGAGCAGTACTTC.

The rearrangement joins TRBV5-5 to TRBJ2-3; D tentatively reads TRBD1 or TRBD2 (5 bases each). CDR1 is SGHKS, CDR2 YYEKEE, per germline (reference sequence). The CDR3 spans 15 residues. V dropped 2 bases and J dropped 0 bases, with 10 bases sitting between them. The CDR3 here is CASSFGGASTDTQYF. CDR3 bases: TGTGCCAGCAGCTTTGGGGGAGCTAGCACAGATACGCAGTATTTT.

This sequence joins TRBV9 and TRBJ2-7; D perhaps matches TRBD1 (5 bases). Trimming removed 0 bases at V and 2 bases at J, with 9 bases between. CDR3 length: 14 amino acids. Looked up from germline, CDR1 is SGDLS and CDR2 is YYNGEE. CDR3 sequence (DNA): TGTGCCAGCAGCGTAGCCACAGGAACCTACGAGCAGTACTTC. Encoded protein: CASSVATGTYEQYF.

The rearrangement uses TRBV28 and TRBJ2-1; TRBD1 or TRBD2 may be the D gene (5 bases each). V was pared by 3 bases and J by 7 bases, with 13 bases between. Per the germline V gene, CDR1 is MDHEN and CDR2 is SYDVKM. This CDR3 is built from 14 residues. The CDR3 is CASSFPPWGNEQFF. The CDR3 coding sequence is TGTGCCAGCAGTTTTCCCCCCTGGGGGAATGAGCAGTTCTTC.

The rearrangement uses TRBV6-2 or TRBV6-3 and TRBJ2-2; 11 bases map to TRBD1. With 2 bases clipped from V and 1 base from J, the junction kept 6 bases outside the gene matches. The CDR3 covers 18 residues. CDR1 is MNHEY, CDR2 SVGEGT, per germline. CDR3 nucleotide sequence: TGTGCCAGCAGTTACGGGGACAGGGGGATTAGGAACACCGGGGAGCTGTTTTTT. Residues: CASSYGDRGIRNTGELFF.

The chain employs TRBV15 and TRBJ2-3, with TRBD1 identical over 10 bases. Losses at the gene ends were 5 bases for V and 5 bases for J; bases not matched to a gene: 13. The CDR3 consists of 17 residues. In germline, CDR1 is LNHNV, CDR2 YYDKDF (reference sequence). This CDR3 is CATSASGTGVHGDTQYF. DNA for the CDR3: TGTGCCACCAGCGCTTCCGGGACAGGGGTGCATGGAGATACGCAGTATTTT.

The V gene is TRBV13, the J gene TRBJ2-7; 11 bases align to TRBD2. The V segment lost 5 bases and the J segment 5 bases; nucleotides outside the gene matches: 14. The CDR3 length is 17 residues. Germline CDR1 reads PRHDT; CDR2 reads FYEKMQ (reference sequence). The CDR3 DNA sequence: TGTGCCAGCAGCGCCCGGACTAGCGGGCCCTATGGCGACGAGCAGTACTTC. Its protein product is CASSARTSGPYGDEQYF.

The chain employs TRBV15 and TRBJ2-4; D call uncertain. Trimming pared 0 bases from V and 0 bases from J, leaving 12 bases between. Germline V lookup: CDR1 LNHNV, CDR2 YYDKDF (reference sequence). The CDR3 extends over 17 amino acids. The CDR3 sequence is CATSREGDLIAKNIQYF. The CDR3 DNA reads TGTGCCACCAGCAGAGAAGGTGACCTTATAGCCAAAAACATTCAGTACTTC.

In this sample, this clone turned up once. V and J are TRBV18 and TRBJ2-7, with D tentatively TRBD2 (5 bases). The CDR3 is made up of 11 amino acids. Trimming cost V 5 bases and J 5 bases, with 7 bases left between them. Germline loops: CDR1 KGHSH, CDR2 LQKENI. The CDR3 spells CASSGLNEQYF. In nucleotides, the CDR3 is TGTGCCAGCTCAGGACTGAACGAGCAGTACTTC.

The rearrangement uses TRBV7-3 and TRBJ2-1; unclear D gene. The ends were cut back, 0 bases at V and 2 bases at J, with 8 bases in the middle. The CDR3 spans 15 residues. CDR1 is SGHTA, CDR2 FQGTGA, per germline. DNA of the CDR3: TGTGCCAGCAGCTTAACTGTGGCTCCCTACAATGAGCAGTTCTTC. It yields the protein CASSLTVAPYNEQFF.

The V and J genes are TRBV7-2 and TRBJ2-7; 8 bases are shared with TRBD2. This CDR3 is built from 15 residues. Germline lookup yields CDR1 SGHTA and CDR2 FQGNSA. V lost 1 base to trimming and J lost 4 bases; unmatched junction nucleotides: 6. The CDR3 DNA reads as TGTGCCAGCAGCTTAGTGGGGACTAGTGAGTACGAGCAGTACTTC. This translates into CASSLVGTSEYEQYF.

The V gene is TRBV7-9, the J gene TRBJ1-1, with D perhaps TRBD1 (5 bases). This CDR3 region has 14 residues. Trimming removed 1 base at V and 7 bases at J, with 13 bases between. Germline V lookup: CDR1 SEHNR, CDR2 FQNEAQ (reference sequence). The CDR3 here is CASSLDGGLDEAFF. CDR3 DNA: TGTGCCAGCAGCTTAGATGGGGGTCTGGATGAAGCTTTCTTT.

The chain uses TRBV6-5 and TRBJ1-2; the D gene is possibly TRBD1 (6 bases). The length of the CDR3 is 14 residues. Trimming removed 4 bases from V and 10 bases from J, with 19 bases in between. Germline CDR1 and CDR2: MNHEY and SVGAGI. The CDR3 DNA sequence: TGTGCCAGCAGTTTCGGGGTGGGGGCATCTGACTACACCTTC. It codes for CASSFGVGASDYTF.

J is TRBJ1-1 and V is TRBV11-2; tentative D call: TRBD1 (5 bases). The CDR3 covers 14 residues. Between the trimmed V and J ends, which lost 2 bases and 4 bases, there was a span of 11 bases. Germline-derived CDR1 and CDR2 are SGHAT and FQNNGV. The CDR3 is CASSLSTRGTEAFF. CDR3 nucleotides: TGTGCCAGCAGCTTAAGCACAAGGGGCACTGAAGCTTTCTTT.

The chain has TRBV9 and TRBJ2-7; perhaps TRBD2 as D (6 bases). This CDR3 contains 16 residues. The germline CDR1 and CDR2 sequences are SGDLS and YYNGEE. Trimming stripped 4 bases from V and 0 bases from J, with 17 bases between. CDR3 nucleotides: TGTGCCAGCAGCCCGGGGGACGGGGTGCGCTCCTACGAGCAGTACTTC. Its translation is CASSPGDGVRSYEQYF. The variable domain in full, completed from reference TRBV9 and TRBJ2-7, reads DSGVTQTPKHLITATGQRVTLRCSPRSGDLSVYWYQQSLDQGLQFLIQYYNGEERAKGNILERFSAQQFPDLHSELNLSSLELGDSALYFCASSPGDGVRSYEQYFGPGTRLTVT.

This sequence joins TRBV4-3 and TRBJ1-3; D unclear. Trimming removed 0 bases from V and 2 bases from J, with 2 bases in between. The germline V gene encodes CDR1 LGHNA and CDR2 YSLEER. The CDR3 loop spans 13 amino acids. Here the CDR3 DNA reads TGCGCCAGCAGCCAAGAAACTGGAAACACCATATATTTT. It encodes CASSQETGNTIYF.

The sample holds one count of this clone. The J gene is TRBJ1-2, the V gene TRBV19; D remains ambiguous. CDR1 and CDR2 (germline): LNHDA, SQIVND (reference sequence). This CDR3 is built from 16 residues. V lost 6 bases, J lost 8 bases, and 25 bases lay in between. This CDR3 is CASRPSDLGSRKGYTF. The CDR3 region has the DNA TGTGCCAGTAGGCCGTCGGATCTCGGCAGCCGGAAGGGCTACACCTTC.

The genes are TRBV5-1 and TRBJ1-6; D ambiguous. V was cut by 3 bases and J by 7 bases, with 8 bases left in between. This CDR3 contains 13 residues. Looked up from germline, CDR1 is SGHRS and CDR2 is YFSETQ. CDR3 in amino acids: CASSYRGNSPLHF. The CDR3 DNA reads TGCGCCAGCAGCTATCGGGGAAATTCACCCCTCCACTTT.

V usage is TRBV7-9 and J usage is TRBJ1-2, with D hard to call. The germline V gene has CDR1 SEHNR and CDR2 FQNEAQ (reference sequence). Trimming left V 7 bases short and J 4 bases short, with 19 bases between. The CDR3 sequence is 15 residues long. For the CDR3, the DNA is TGTGCCAGCACCTCCCGGCAGATTCTCTCCTATGGCTACACCTTC. Translated: CASTSRQILSYGYTF.

The genes are TRBV2 and TRBJ2-2, with 16 bases that match TRBD2. Germline CDR1 and CDR2: SNHLY and FYNNEI. This CDR3 is 16 amino acids long. The V segment lost 6 bases and the J segment 5 bases; nucleotides outside the gene matches: 3. CDR3 loop: CASRGLAGGQTGELFF. As DNA, the CDR3 is TGTGCCAGCAGGGGACTAGCGGGAGGGCAGACCGGGGAGCTGTTTTTT.